One sample yielded the 11 T cell receptor beta chains listed below, sequenced in a study of shared clonotypes between healthy human individuals. Profiled with immunoSEQ multiplex PCR; TCRdb holds only in-frame clones, not every one. Among approximately 940,000 clones, approximately 80% were seen once, and the ten largest hold approximately 1.5%. Sequenced: memory CD4+ T cells sorted from blood. Documented subset: CD45RA-negative fraction. These receptor sequences come from a man between 18 and 29 years old in good health.

Turning to this clone: The same CDR3 also results from other DNA sequences found in this sample. V is TRBV7-2 and J is TRBJ2-7; maybe TRBD2 (5 bases). V lost 1 base to trimming and J lost 0 bases, with 10 bases between them. Germline-derived CDR1 and CDR2 are SGHTA and FQGNSA. CDR3 length: 15 amino acids. This CDR3 is CASSLGRLASYEQYF. Here the CDR3 DNA reads TGTGCCAGCAGCTTAGGCAGGCTAGCCTCCTACGAGCAGTACTTC.

The sample holds a few counts of this clone. This rearrangement joins TRBV5-1 to TRBJ2-3, with 9 bases identical to TRBD2. Looked up from germline, CDR1 is SGHRS and CDR2 is YFSETQ. After removal of 5 bases from V and 2 bases from J, the junction contained 3 bases not matched to a gene. This CDR3 spans 14 amino acids. CDR3 coding DNA: TGCGCCAGCAGGTTAGCGGGAGTCACAGATACGCAGTATTTT. Protein product: CASRLAGVTDTQYF. Variable domain in full (rest from reference TRBV5-1 and TRBJ2-3): KAGVTQTPRYLIKTRGQQVTLSCSPISGHRSVSWYQQTPGQGLQFLFEYFSETQRNKGNFPGRFSGRQFSNSRSEMNVSTLELGDSALYLCASRLAGVTDTQYFGPGTRLTVL.

This clone was seen only once. This sequence joins TRBV7-2 and TRBJ1-4; 8 bases are a match to TRBD1. V was clipped by 1 base and J by 0 bases; unmatched bases: 1. CDR3 size: 16 residues. Per the germline V gene, CDR1 is SGHTA and CDR2 is FQGNSA. CDR3: CASSLGTGSTNEKLFF. DNA of the CDR3: TGTGCCAGCAGCTTAGGGACAGGGTCAACTAATGAAAAACTGTTTTTT.

CDR3 sequence (DNA): TGCGCCAGCAGCCATCAGGATGGGTCCTACAATGAGCAGTTCTTC. Protein: CASSHQDGSYNEQFF. V gene TRBV4-1 combines with J gene TRBJ2-1; D gene ambiguous. Trimming left V 3 bases short and J 1 base short, with 10 bases between. CDR1 MGHRA and CDR2 YSYEKL come from the germline V gene. The CDR3 is 15 residues long.

As concerns this clone: One junction end does not reproduce the germline sequence, and a read error may be involved. The same CDR3 arises from other DNA sequences in this sample as well. This chain links TRBV7-7 with TRBJ2-2, with D unclear. Germline V gives CDR1 SSHAT, CDR2 FNYEAQ (reference sequence). The CDR3 is 12 amino acids. CDR3 in DNA: TGTGCTAGCAGCTTGAACACCGGGGAGCTGTTTTTT. Encoded protein: CASSLNTGELFF.

The rearrangement links TRBV30 to TRBJ2-1; 8 bases map to TRBD2. Germline V gene sequence: CDR1 GTSNPN, CDR2 SVGIG (reference sequence). The CDR3 has 19 residues. With V trimmed by 5 bases and J by 4 bases, 22 bases remained unmatched. CDR3 sequence (DNA): TGTGCCTGGGTCCGGGACCTCAGGGAACTAGCGGAAAATTACAATGAGCAGTTCTTC. Its translation is CAWVRDLRELAENYNEQFF.

As regards this clone: A far larger clone is a single base away, which makes a read error likely. This chain connects TRBV6-1 to TRBJ1-1; D remains unclear. Per the germline V gene, CDR1 is MNHNS and CDR2 is SASEGT. V lost 8 bases, J lost 1 base, and 5 bases lay in between. The CDR3 has 11 amino acids. CDR3 DNA: TGTGCCAGCGTCCAGAACACTGAAGCTTTCTTT. Translating it yields CASVQNTEAFF.

About this clone itself: A junction end diverges from the germline sequence, so it may reflect a read error. The chain joins TRBV12-5 to TRBJ1-2, with D uncertain. Germline loops: CDR1 LGHNT, CDR2 FRNRAP. The CDR3 covers 14 residues. DNA of the CDR3: TGTGCTAGTGGTTTGGTACGAGGACTTGATGGCTGCACCTTC. This sequence encodes CASGLVRGLDGCTF.

The DNA of the CDR3 is TGTGCCAGCAGCAAACCCAGTAATGAGCAGTTCTTC. This sequence encodes CASSKPSNEQFF. V is TRBV7-2 and J is TRBJ2-1; no firm D call. V shed 5 bases and J shed 7 bases, with 9 bases lying between them. Germline CDR1 is SGHTA and CDR2 is FQGNSA. The CDR3 covers 12 residues.

This clone was counted between two and nine times. The J gene is TRBJ2-1, the V gene TRBV9, with 8 bases that match TRBD2. The CDR3 consists of 15 residues. The germline V gene encodes CDR1 SGDLS and CDR2 YYNGEE. After removal of 6 bases from V and 1 base from J, the junction contained 6 bases not matched to a gene. The DNA for the CDR3 is TGTGCCAGCAACCAATTAGCGGGATCCTACAATGAGCAGTTCTTC. This translates into CASNQLAGSYNEQFF.

Remarks on this clone: The sample contains more than one DNA sequence encoding this CDR3. The V gene is TRBV7-9, the J gene TRBJ1-1, with 7 bases identical to TRBD1. The CDR3 consists of 14 residues. CDR1 SEHNR and CDR2 FQNEAQ come from the germline V gene (reference sequence). Losses at the gene ends were 1 base for V and 5 bases for J; bases not matched to a gene: 4. Here the CDR3 DNA reads TGTGCCAGCAGCTTAGAACAGGGGAGGACTGAAGCTTTCTTT. This codes for CASSLEQGRTEAFF.